This T cell receptor (beta chain) is drawn from a study of T cell responses to AZD1222 COVID-19 vaccine. Sequencing was performed with immunoSEQ multiplex PCR; in TCRdb, only in-frame clones are kept and a portion is missing. The sample has about 60,000 clones; 84% are singletons. The sample holds a few counts of this clone. Trimming shortened V by 3 bases and J by 4 bases, and 15 bases separated the two germline ends. Germline loops: CDR1 SGHAT, CDR2 FQNNGV. CDR3 size: 15 residues. The material sequenced was peripheral blood, taken on day 0 of AZD1222 vaccination. This clonotype was obtained from an adult in good health. This sequence joins TRBV11-2 and TRBJ1-2; D gene unclear. CDR3 sequence reads: CASSLPARAGYGYTF. As DNA, the CDR3 is TGTGCCAGCAGCTTGCCAGCAAGGGCAGGCTATGGCTACACCTTC.